One sample yielded the 8 T cell receptor beta chains listed below, sequenced in a study of blood T cell repertoires in COVID-19. This table comes from immunoSEQ multiplex PCR, and its TCRdb copy is limited to in-frame clones, with some not included. The sample records approximately 220,000 clones, about 80% being singletons. Sequencing input: peripheral blood. These receptors came from an older woman with acute or convalescent COVID-19.

This chain uses TRBV4-2 with TRBJ2-1; 14 nucleotides line up with TRBD2. The CDR3 totals 17 residues. Germline trimming cut 0 bases from V and 10 bases from J; bases unmatched to any gene: 8. CDR1 LGHNA and CDR2 YNFKEQ come from the germline V gene. The CDR3 DNA reads as TGTGCCAGCAGCCAAGATCCCGGGACTAGCGGGGGAAAGGAGCAGTTCTTC. It yields the protein CASSQDPGTSGGKEQFF.

This clone was seen once. The rearrangement uses TRBV6-5 and TRBJ1-5; D perhaps matches TRBD1 (5 bases). Trimming pared 5 bases from V and 5 bases from J, leaving 13 bases between. The CDR3 has 14 amino acids. The V gene's germline CDR1 is MNHEY and CDR2 SVGAGI. CDR3 in DNA: TGTGCCAGCAGTCATAATCCGGGGGATCAGCCCCAGCATTTT. Residues: CASSHNPGDQPQHF.

The CDR3 spells CASRGTGGNTEAFF. The CDR3 coding sequence is TGTGCCAGTAGGGGGACAGGGGGGAACACTGAAGCTTTCTTT. V gene TRBV19 combines with J gene TRBJ1-1, with 11 bases matching TRBD1. Germline V gene lookup returns CDR1 LNHDA and CDR2 SQIVND (reference sequence). Trimming removed 6 bases from V and 1 base from J; junction bases left unmatched: 1. The CDR3 is made up of 14 amino acids.

The J gene is TRBJ1-2, the V gene TRBV12-5, with D possibly matching TRBD1 (6 bases). Germline V gene data show CDR1 as LGHNT and CDR2 as FRNRAP. V lost 1 base and J 7 bases, leaving 19 bases between the germline ends. The CDR3 is made up of 16 amino acids. The CDR3 loop is CASGLARQDQPSGYTF. CDR3 sequence (DNA): TGTGCTAGTGGTTTGGCCAGACAGGACCAACCCTCTGGCTACACCTTC.

This chain joins TRBV5-3 and TRBJ1-6; tentative D call: TRBD1 (6 bases). TRBV5-3 is assigned to the ORF class and has an uncertain function. The CDR3 contains 16 residues. The V end was cut by 1 base, the J end by 5 bases, with 13 bases between. This CDR3 is CARSLIDRPNNSPLHF. The CDR3 bases are TGTGCCAGAAGCTTGATCGACAGGCCCAATAATTCACCCCTCCACTTT.

A word on this clone: Other DNA sequences from this sample encode an identical CDR3 as well. The genes are TRBV12-3 or TRBV12-4 and TRBJ2-1; a possible D gene is TRBD1 (6 bases). The V end was cut by 5 bases, the J end by 8 bases, with 13 bases between. CDR3 length: 13 amino acids. In nucleotides, the CDR3 is TGTGCCAGCAGTCCCGGTCAGGGGCATGAGCAGTTCTTC. Translation: CASSPGQGHEQFF.

The rearrangement links TRBV4-2 to TRBJ2-3; D may be TRBD1 (6 bases). Germline CDR1 is LGHNA and CDR2 is YNFKEQ. Trimming cost V 0 bases and J 8 bases, with 12 bases left between them. The CDR3 runs to 14 residues. The CDR3 DNA follows: TGTGCCAGCAGCCAAGAAGGGGGTAGTGCTACGCAGTATTTT. This translates into CASSQEGGSATQYF.

The CDR3 DNA follows: TGCGCCAGCAGTCATATGACATTACCACTTGAGCAGTTCTTC. Amino acid sequence: CASSHMTLPLEQFF. The V call is TRBV23-1, the J call TRBJ2-1, with D hard to call. TRBV23-1 qualifies as an ORF whose function is uncertain. The CDR3 covers 14 residues. V shed 3 bases and J shed 9 bases, with 15 bases lying between them.